This T cell receptor beta chain was sequenced during a study of T cells after yellow fever vaccination. Findings and caveats of the study: Once the booster was given, most primary-vaccination clones reappeared, at around 96% for CD4 and roughly 85% for CD8. High-abundance clonotypes from the bulk population could contaminate FACS-sorted repertoires.

Germline V gene lookup returns CDR1 MNHEY and CDR2 SMNVEV (reference sequence). Trimming stripped 8 bases from V and 10 bases from J, with 9 bases between. The CDR3 covers 10 residues. Many counts were recorded for this clonotype. The target antigen is unknown. TCRdb independently ran MiXCR on the 5' RACE reads; one entry per CDR3 protein. The sample records 500,000 to 650,000 distinct CDR3 sequences, roughly 14% being singletons. Material: PBMCs, obtained on the day of the yellow fever booster vaccination. This chain joins TRBV27 and TRBJ2-1; D call uncertain. This TCR was recovered from a man between 25 and 39 years old who received the YFV17D yellow fever vaccine. This CDR3 reads CASAVWEQFF. CDR3 sequence (DNA): TGTGCCAGCGCGGTTTGGGAGCAGTTCTTC.